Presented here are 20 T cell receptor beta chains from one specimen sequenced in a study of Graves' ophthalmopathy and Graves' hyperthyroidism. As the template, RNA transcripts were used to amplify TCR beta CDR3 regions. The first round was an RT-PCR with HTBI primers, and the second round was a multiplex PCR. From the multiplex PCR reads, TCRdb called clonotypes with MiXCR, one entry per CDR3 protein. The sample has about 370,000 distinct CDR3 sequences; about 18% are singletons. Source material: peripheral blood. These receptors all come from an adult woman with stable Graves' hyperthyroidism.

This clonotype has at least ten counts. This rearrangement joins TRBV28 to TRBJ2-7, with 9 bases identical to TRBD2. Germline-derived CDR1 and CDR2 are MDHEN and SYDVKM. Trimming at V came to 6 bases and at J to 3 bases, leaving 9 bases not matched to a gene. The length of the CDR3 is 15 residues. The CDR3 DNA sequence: TGTGCCAGCAGCACGCCGGCGGGAGGGCACTACGAGCAGTACTTC. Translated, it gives CASSTPAGGHYEQYF. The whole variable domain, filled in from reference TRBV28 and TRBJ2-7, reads DVKVTQSSRYLVKRTGEKVFLECVQDMDHENMFWYRQDPGLGLRLIYFSYDVKMKEKGDIPEGYSVSREKKERFSLILESASTNQTSMYLCASSTPAGGHYEQYFGPGTRLTVT.

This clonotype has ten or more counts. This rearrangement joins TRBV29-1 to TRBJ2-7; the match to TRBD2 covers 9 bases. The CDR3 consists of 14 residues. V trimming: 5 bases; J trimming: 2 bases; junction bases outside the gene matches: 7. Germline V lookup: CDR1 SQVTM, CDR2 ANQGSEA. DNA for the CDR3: TGCAGCGTTCAGACTAGCGGATTCCCCTACGAGCAGTACTTC. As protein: CSVQTSGFPYEQYF.

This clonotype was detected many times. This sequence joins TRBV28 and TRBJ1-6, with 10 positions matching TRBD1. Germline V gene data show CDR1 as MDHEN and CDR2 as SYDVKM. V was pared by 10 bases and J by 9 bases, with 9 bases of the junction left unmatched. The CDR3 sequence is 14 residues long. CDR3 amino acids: CAISDRGPGSPLHF. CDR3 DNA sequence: TGTGCCATAAGCGACAGGGGGCCGGGTTCACCCCTCCACTTT.

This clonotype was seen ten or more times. The CDR3 nucleotides are TGTGCCAGCAGAACCGCCGGGACAGGGGGTGGCTACACCTTC. Its protein is CASRTAGTGGGYTF. The rearrangement joins TRBV12-3 or TRBV12-4 to TRBJ1-2; TRBD1 matches at 11 bases. V gave up 6 bases and J gave up 7 bases; unmatched junction bases: 7. This CDR3 is 14 amino acids long.

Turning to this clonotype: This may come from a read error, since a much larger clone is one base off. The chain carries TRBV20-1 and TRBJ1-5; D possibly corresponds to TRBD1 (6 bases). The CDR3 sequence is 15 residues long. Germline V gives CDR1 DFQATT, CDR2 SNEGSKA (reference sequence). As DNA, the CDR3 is TGCAGTGCTAGAAACCTCGGGACACCTAATCAGCCCCGGCATTTT. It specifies CSARNLGTPNQPRHF.

The CDR3 DNA follows: TGTGCCAGCAGTGTGACAGGAGCTAACTATGGCTACACCTTC. Translated, it gives CASSVTGANYGYTF. The rearrangement links TRBV2 to TRBJ1-2, with a tentative D call TRBD1 (6 bases). Deletions cut 4 bases from V and 0 bases from J, with 9 bases between. This CDR3 comprises 14 residues. CDR1 and CDR2 (germline): SNHLY, FYNNEI.

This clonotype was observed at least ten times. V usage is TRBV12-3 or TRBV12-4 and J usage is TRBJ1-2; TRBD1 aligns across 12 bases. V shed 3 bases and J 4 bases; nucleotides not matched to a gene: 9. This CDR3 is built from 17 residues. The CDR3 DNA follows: TGTGCCAGCAGTTTGGTCCTAGGGACAGGGGGCAGCTATGGCTACACCTTC. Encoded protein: CASSLVLGTGGSYGYTF.

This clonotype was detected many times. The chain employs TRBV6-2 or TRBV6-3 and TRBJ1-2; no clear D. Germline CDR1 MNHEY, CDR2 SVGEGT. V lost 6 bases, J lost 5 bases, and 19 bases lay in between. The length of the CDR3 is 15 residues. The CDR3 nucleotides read TGTGCCAGCAGACGCCGAGGACTCCTAGATTATGGCTACACCTTC. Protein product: CASRRRGLLDYGYTF.

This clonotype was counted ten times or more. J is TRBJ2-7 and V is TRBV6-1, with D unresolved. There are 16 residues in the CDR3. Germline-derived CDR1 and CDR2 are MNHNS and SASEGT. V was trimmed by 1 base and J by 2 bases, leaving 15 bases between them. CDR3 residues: CASSEGPAWPPYEQYF. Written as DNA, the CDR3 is TGTGCCAGCAGTGAAGGACCCGCGTGGCCCCCCTACGAGCAGTACTTC.

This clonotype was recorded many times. The CDR3 loop reads CASSDRLAATYEQYF. CDR3 sequence (DNA): TGTGCCAGCAGTGACCGACTAGCGGCAACCTACGAGCAGTACTTC. The chain uses TRBV6-1 and TRBJ2-7; 9 bases line up with TRBD2. The CDR3 extends over 15 amino acids. V lost 3 bases to trimming and J lost 2 bases; unmatched junction nucleotides: 5. The germline V gene has CDR1 MNHNS and CDR2 SASEGT.

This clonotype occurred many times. The CDR3 bases are TGTGCCAGCAGCACTAGCGGGATAGGCACCGGGGAGCTGTTTTTT. This encodes CASSTSGIGTGELFF. The rearrangement joins TRBV11-3 to TRBJ2-2, with 10 nucleotides matching TRBD2. CDR1 is SGHNT, CDR2 YENEEA, per germline. J lost 4 bases, V lost 5 bases, and 4 bases had no gene match. The CDR3 totals 15 residues.

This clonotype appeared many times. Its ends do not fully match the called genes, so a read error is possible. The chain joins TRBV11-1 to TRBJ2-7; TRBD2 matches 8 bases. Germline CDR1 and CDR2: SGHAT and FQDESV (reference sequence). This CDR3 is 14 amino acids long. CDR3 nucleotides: TGTGCCAGCAGCCTAGCGGGTCTGACCTACGAGCAGTACTTC. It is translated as CASSLAGLTYEQYF.

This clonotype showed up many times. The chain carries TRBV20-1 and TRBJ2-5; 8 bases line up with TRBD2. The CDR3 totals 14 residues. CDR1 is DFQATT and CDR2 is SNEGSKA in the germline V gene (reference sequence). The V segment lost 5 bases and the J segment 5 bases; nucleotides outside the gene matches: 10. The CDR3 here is CSACPSGSDETQYF. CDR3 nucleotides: TGCAGTGCTTGTCCCAGCGGGAGTGATGAGACCCAGTACTTC.

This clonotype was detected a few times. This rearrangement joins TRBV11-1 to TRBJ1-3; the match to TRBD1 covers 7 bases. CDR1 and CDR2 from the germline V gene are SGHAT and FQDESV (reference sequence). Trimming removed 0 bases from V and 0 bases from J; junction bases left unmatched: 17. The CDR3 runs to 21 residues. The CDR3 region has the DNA TGTGCCAGCAGCTTAGCTCACTTCCGCAGGGGGACATCTCGCTCTGGAAACACCATATATTTT. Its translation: CASSLAHFRRGTSRSGNTIYF.

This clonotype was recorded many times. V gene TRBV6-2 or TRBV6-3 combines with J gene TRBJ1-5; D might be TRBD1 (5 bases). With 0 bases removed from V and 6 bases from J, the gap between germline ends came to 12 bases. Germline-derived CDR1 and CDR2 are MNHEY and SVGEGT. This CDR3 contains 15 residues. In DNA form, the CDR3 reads TGTGCCAGCAGTTACTCTAGGCAGGGAACTCAGCCCCAGCATTTT. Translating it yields CASSYSRQGTQPQHF.

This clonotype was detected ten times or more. Here the CDR3 reads CATTRERAETQYF. The CDR3 coding sequence is TGTGCGACAACCCGGGAGCGAGCAGAGACCCAGTACTTC. This chain uses TRBV2 with TRBJ2-5, with D perhaps TRBD2 (6 bases). The CDR3 has 13 amino acids. Germline CDR1 and CDR2: SNHLY and FYNNEI.

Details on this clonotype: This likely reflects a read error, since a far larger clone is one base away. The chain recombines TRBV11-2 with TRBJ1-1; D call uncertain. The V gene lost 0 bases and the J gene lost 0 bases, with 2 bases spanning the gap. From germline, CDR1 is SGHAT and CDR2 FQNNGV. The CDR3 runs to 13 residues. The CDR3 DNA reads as TGTGCCAGCAGCTTAGAAGTGAACACTGAAGCTTTCTTT. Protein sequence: CASSLEVNTEAFF.

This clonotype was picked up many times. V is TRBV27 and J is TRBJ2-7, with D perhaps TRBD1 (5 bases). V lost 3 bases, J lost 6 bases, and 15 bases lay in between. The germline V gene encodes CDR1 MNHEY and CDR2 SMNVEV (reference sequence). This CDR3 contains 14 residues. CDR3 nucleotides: TGTGCCAGCAGTTTCTATGACAGTCCGAGCGAGCAGTACTTC. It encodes CASSFYDSPSEQYF.

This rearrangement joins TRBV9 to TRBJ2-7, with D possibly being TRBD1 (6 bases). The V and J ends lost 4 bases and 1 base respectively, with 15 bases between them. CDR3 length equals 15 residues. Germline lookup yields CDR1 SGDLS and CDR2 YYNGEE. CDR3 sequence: CASSPWTVSSYEQYF. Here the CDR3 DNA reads TGTGCCAGCAGCCCGTGGACAGTATCTTCCTACGAGCAGTACTTC. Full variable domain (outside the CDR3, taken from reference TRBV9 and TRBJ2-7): DSGVTQTPKHLITATGQRVTLRCSPRSGDLSVYWYQQSLDQGLQFLIQYYNGEERAKGNILERFSAQQFPDLHSELNLSSLELGDSALYFCASSPWTVSSYEQYFGPGTRLTVT.

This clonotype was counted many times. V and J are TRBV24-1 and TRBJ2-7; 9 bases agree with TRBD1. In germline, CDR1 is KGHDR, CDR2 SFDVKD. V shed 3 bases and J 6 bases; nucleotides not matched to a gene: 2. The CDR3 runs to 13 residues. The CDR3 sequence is CATSDPTGGEQYF. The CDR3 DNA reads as TGTGCCACCAGTGATCCGACAGGGGGCGAGCAGTACTTC.